This T cell receptor beta chain was observed in a study of T-cell memory formation after mild COVID-19 (dated by TCRdb to 2020 to 2022). Background for the entire study: TCR sequence clusters from the two donors were found to be largely donor specific. Longitudinal TCRalpha and TCRbeta repertoire sequencing tracked T-cell clones expanding and contracting after mild COVID-19 in a couple of donors. The cohort was made up of two young adult volunteers, one female and one male, who were previously healthy.

Trimming accounts for 4 bases at V and 7 bases at J, while the number of junction bases matched to no gene is 12. Including the terminal cysteine and phenylalanine, the CDR3 comprises 17 residues. The CDR3 DNA has 51 bases and is translated from base 1. Study-wide findings and limitations: Contracting CD4+ clones were found mainly in CM and EM memory subsets, while CD8+ clones were enriched in EMRA. SARS-CoV-2 specificity of the second-wave clones peaking on day 37 was not confirmed. Some responding clones were detected in pre-infection memory, suggesting pre-existing cross-reactive memory T cells joined the SARS-CoV-2 response. Only a couple of mild cases were covered in the study, and larger cohorts including severe cases with pre-infection samples were considered necessary. From day 15 to 85, contracting clones showed balanced CD4/CD8 phenotypes, whereas a second wave of clones that expanded from day 15 to 37 leaned towards CD4+.

PBMCs were isolated by Ficoll-Paque density gradient centrifugation. The reads were generated on an Illumina NovaSeq 6000. cDNA libraries for TCRalpha and TCRbeta were prepared by 5'RACE using constant-segment primers, with sample barcodes and unique molecular identifiers added. Trizol reagent was used to extract RNA from every sample. The libraries were amplified in two PCR steps, and the second step added a second sample barcode and Illumina TruSeq adapters. Sequencing of the libraries was done on an Illumina NovaSeq, producing 2 x 150 bp paired-end reads. The study's processing was this. The reads were demultiplexed and collapsed into UMI-guided consensus sequences using migec v1.2.7. Using mixcr v2.1.11, UMI consensuses were aligned to TRA and TRB V and J templates and then assembled into clonotypes. A clonotype was counted as expanded or contracted only if both edgeR and NoisET called the change significant, with noise models trained on biological replicates. For edgeR calls, the cutoffs were a false discovery rate-adjusted p below 0.01 and a log2 fold-change threshold of 1. As an exploratory analysis of dynamics, max-normalized trajectories of the 1000 most abundant clonotypes were examined with PCA combined with hierarchical clustering. Separately sequenced CD4+ and CD8+ repertoires were used to assign a CD4 or CD8 phenotype to each responding clone. TCRdb handled the public reads itself, with Q25 trimming in fastp and clone calling in MiXCR, and kept productive beta chains. Every distinct CDR3 protein forms one entry, paired with its most common genes and DNA. These V and J calls are TCRdb output, not the study's own analysis. Counted in this sample were about 190,000 distinct CDR3 sequences; around 18% of them appeared once. Together, the top ten hold around 2.4% of the sample.

Notes on this clonotype: What antigen it recognizes has not been identified. One base away there is no much larger clone; base qualities are not given.

The source of this sequence is an adult woman who had mild COVID-19 (a few samples of this study predate the infection). The sample titles of this study are shuffled in the database, so cell type and time point are left out; the donor was told from shared clones. Recombination joined TRBV12-3 or TRBV12-4 with TRBJ2-1; 11 central nucleotides agree with TRBD2. Sequenced: PBMCs or a T cell subset sorted from them (not recorded which). The CDR3 reads as follows: CASSYPYLAGGGNEQFF. The DNA sequence reads TGTGCCAGCAGTTACCCGTACCTAGCGGGAGGTGGGAATGAGCAGTTCTTC.